This note documents a single T cell receptor beta chain sequence. Both 60 Vbeta primers and 13 Jbeta primers went into the PCR. TCRdb keeps only in-frame clones here, not all; method: immunoSEQ multiplex PCR. The table records over 85,000 clones, under 85% of them present only once. The sample originates from a study of cytomegalovirus exposure and HLA in healthy donors. This CDR3 is built from 14 residues. CDR1 is SGHVS and CDR2 is FQNEAQ in the germline V gene. V was clipped by 5 bases and J by 4 bases; unmatched bases: 7. Specimen: PBMCs. This receptor was obtained from a man aged 25-40 years in good health and CMV-seropositive. The rearrangement links TRBV7-8 to TRBJ1-2; 7 nucleotides agree with TRBD1. Here the CDR3 reads CASSAGTAPYGYTF. The CDR3 region has the DNA TGTGCCAGCAGCGCGGGGACAGCACCCTATGGCTACACCTTC.